These 29 T cell receptor beta chains came from one sample sequenced in a study of shared clonotypes between healthy human individuals (TCRdb year 2020). CD8 naive samples consisted of CD45RO-negative cells that were positively selected for CCR7, yielding a CD45RA+CCR7+ population without TemRA cells. Library prep was done by the immunoSEQ multiplex PCR assay. TCRdb re-hosts the immuneACCESS table, in-frame sequences only. Its copies lack some clones; in the studies checked, an unresolved V gene accounts for under half of them, and the cause for the rest is not known. The sample table shows hundreds of thousands of clones, and approximately 96% are seen once. Jointly, the top ten make up 0.095% to 0.13% of the sample. The sequencing input was naive CD8+ T cells sorted from blood. The meaning of the sample's cell subset or site label: CD45RA+CCR7+. These receptors were taken from a woman between 25 and 40 years old in good health.

About this clone: Other nucleotide sequences from this sample produce the same CDR3. The J gene is TRBJ2-7, the V gene TRBV27; the match to TRBD1 covers 7 bases. J gave up 2 bases and V 3 bases, and 7 bases lay outside the gene matches. Germline V gives CDR1 MNHEY, CDR2 SMNVEV (reference sequence). This CDR3 is 15 amino acids long. This chain's CDR3 is CASSLGQPTTYEQYF. CDR3 sequence (DNA): TGTGCCAGCAGTTTGGGACAGCCGACAACCTACGAGCAGTACTTC.

Of note for this clone: The same CDR3 also results from other DNA sequences found in this sample. V gene TRBV28 combines with J gene TRBJ2-7, with 8 nucleotides matching TRBD1. J lost 0 bases, V lost 5 bases, and 3 bases had no gene match. The CDR3 is 14 amino acids. CDR1 and CDR2 from the germline V gene are MDHEN and SYDVKM. Written as DNA, the CDR3 is TGTGCCAGCAGTCGGACAGGGTCCTCCTACGAGCAGTACTTC. It yields the protein CASSRTGSSYEQYF.

Only a few counts were recorded for this clone. V and J are TRBV29-1 and TRBJ1-3; the D is unclear. The CDR3 has 12 amino acids. V was trimmed by 0 bases and J by 6 bases, leaving 6 bases between them. Germline CDR1 is SQVTM and CDR2 is ANQGSEA. The CDR3: CSVEDLENTIYF. In DNA form, the CDR3 reads TGCAGCGTTGAAGATCTGGAAAACACCATATATTTT.

The rearrangement uses TRBV16 and TRBJ2-7; TRBD1 aligns across 8 bases. CDR1 and CDR2 from the germline V gene are KGHSY and FQNENV. With 0 bases clipped from V and 1 base from J, the junction kept 2 bases outside the gene matches. The CDR3 consists of 15 residues. As DNA, the CDR3 is TGTGCCAGCAGCCAATCATGGACAGGGTCCTACGAGCAGTACTTC. As protein: CASSQSWTGSYEQYF.

This sequence joins TRBV6-6 and TRBJ2-1; 8 bases line up with TRBD2. CDR3 length: 15 amino acids. Unmatched junction bases numbered 10, after V lost 5 bases and J lost 7 bases. Germline CDR1 reads MNHNY; CDR2 reads SVGAGI (reference sequence). The CDR3 loop is CASSPLGGRSNEQFF. Here the CDR3 DNA reads TGTGCCAGCAGTCCACTGGGCGGGAGGTCGAATGAGCAGTTCTTC.

The gene calls are TRBV28 and TRBJ1-2, with a weak D call TRBD1 (6 bases). V lost 2 bases and J lost 7, with 11 bases in between. The CDR3 contains 13 residues. Germline V gene lookup returns CDR1 MDHEN and CDR2 SYDVKM. CDR3 sequence: CASSLVGGGGYTF. The CDR3 DNA sequence: TGTGCCAGCAGTTTAGTTGGGGGCGGTGGCTACACCTTC.

The chain uses TRBV29-1 and TRBJ2-3; D is possibly TRBD2 (6 bases). Trimming removed 0 bases at V and 4 bases at J, with 17 bases between. CDR1 and CDR2 from the germline V gene are SQVTM and ANQGSEA. The CDR3 consists of 16 residues. The CDR3: CSVEDLIGGEADTQYF. Here the CDR3 DNA reads TGCAGCGTTGAAGATTTGATTGGCGGGGAGGCAGATACGCAGTATTTT.

The V and J genes are TRBV19 and TRBJ2-7, with 13 bases matching TRBD2. This CDR3 is built from 16 residues. CDR1 is LNHDA and CDR2 is SQIVND in the germline V gene (reference sequence). V was pared by 4 bases and J by 4 bases, with 7 bases of the junction left unmatched. CDR3 in amino acids: CASSTGLAGTHYEQYF. The CDR3 coding sequence is TGTGCCAGTAGTACGGGACTAGCGGGGACCCATTACGAGCAGTACTTC.

Concerning this clone itself: The sample carries other DNA sequences with the same CDR3. The rearrangement uses TRBV11-3 and TRBJ2-2; D could derive from TRBD1 or TRBD2 (6 bases each). Trimming took 6 bases from V and 4 from J, leaving 15 bases between them. Germline V gives CDR1 SGHNT, CDR2 YENEEA. The CDR3 length is 15 residues. The CDR3: CASRLMGGSTGELFF. CDR3 DNA sequence: TGTGCCAGCAGGCTAATGGGGGGCTCCACCGGGGAGCTGTTTTTT.

This clone was observed a single time. The CDR3: CASSLEGAARLTYNEQFF. The CDR3 nucleotides read TGCGCCAGCAGCTTGGAAGGGGCGGCACGGTTGACCTACAATGAGCAGTTCTTC. The chain recombines TRBV5-1 with TRBJ2-1, with D possibly TRBD1 on 5 matching bases. The ends were cut back, 0 bases at V and 2 bases at J, with 18 bases in the middle. CDR3 length equals 18 residues. Germline V gene sequence: CDR1 SGHRS, CDR2 YFSETQ.

The chain employs TRBV6-6 and TRBJ1-2; D call uncertain. The germline CDR1 and CDR2 sequences are MNHNY and SVGAGI (reference sequence). V was trimmed by 3 bases and J by 2 bases, leaving 7 bases between them. This CDR3 is 13 amino acids long. DNA for the CDR3: TGTGCCAGCAGTTATTTCAGGAACTATGGCTACACCTTC. Amino acids: CASSYFRNYGYTF.

This sequence joins TRBV9 and TRBJ1-1, with no clear D. Trimming left V 0 bases short and J 1 base short, with 10 bases between. The V gene's germline CDR1 is SGDLS and CDR2 YYNGEE. This CDR3 is 15 amino acids long. The CDR3, as DNA: TGTGCCAGCAGCGTAGGTGCAAGAGAGAACACTGAAGCTTTCTTT. This translates into CASSVGARENTEAFF.

The chain recombines TRBV28 with TRBJ1-5; D gene uncertain. In germline, CDR1 is MDHEN, CDR2 SYDVKM. CDR3 length equals 13 residues. Trimming took 10 bases from V and 9 from J, leaving 19 bases between them. CDR3 residues: CATLRTRRGPQHF. DNA for the CDR3: TGTGCCACCTTAAGGACGCGCCGTGGGCCCCAGCATTTT.

CDR3 in DNA: TGTGCCAGCAGCTTGAAATCAGGGGAGGAGACCCAGTACTTC. As protein: CASSLKSGEETQYF. The genes are TRBV5-6 and TRBJ2-5; tentative D call: TRBD1 (6 bases). Between the trimmed V and J ends, which lost 1 base and 5 bases, there was a span of 12 bases. The CDR3 has 14 residues. Germline V lookup: CDR1 SGHDT, CDR2 YYEEEE.

The rearrangement links TRBV5-4 to TRBJ1-2, with TRBD1 matching over 7 bases. The CDR3 covers 16 residues. V lost 6 bases, J lost 4 bases, and 15 bases stayed unmatched. Germline V gene lookup returns CDR1 SGHNT and CDR2 YYREEE (reference sequence). CDR3 sequence (DNA): TGTGCCAGCACTTGGGGTCCTGGGACAGCAGCCTATGGCTACACCTTC. This translates into CASTWGPGTAAYGYTF.

The chain employs TRBV29-1 and TRBJ2-7, with D possibly being TRBD1 or TRBD2 (5 bases each). Per the germline V gene, CDR1 is SQVTM and CDR2 is ANQGSEA. The length of the CDR3 is 14 residues. Trimming cost V 0 bases and J 1 base, with 10 bases left between them. CDR3 amino acids: CSVEDRDGSYEQYF. The CDR3 coding sequence is TGCAGCGTTGAAGATAGGGACGGTTCCTACGAGCAGTACTTC.

This chain connects TRBV13 to TRBJ2-4; 10 nucleotides match TRBD1. Looked up from germline, CDR1 is PRHDT and CDR2 is FYEKMQ (reference sequence). V trimming: 4 bases; J trimming: 5 bases; junction bases outside the gene matches: 5. This CDR3 is 15 amino acids long. The CDR3 DNA follows: TGTGCCAGCAGCTCTCCTGGGACAGGGGAAAACATTCAGTACTTC. It codes for CASSSPGTGENIQYF. Full variable domain (rest looked up from reference TRBV13 and TRBJ2-4): AAGVIQSPRHLIKEKRETATLKCYPIPRHDTVYWYQQGPGQDPQFLISFYEKMQSDKGSIPDRFSAQQFSDYHSELNMSSLELGDSALYFCASSSPGTGENIQYFGAGTRLSVL.

V usage is TRBV10-3 and J usage is TRBJ2-5; 11 bases match TRBD2. The J call could be wrong; TRBJ2-7 is a better fit for the DNA end. This CDR3 comprises 14 residues. Looked up from germline, CDR1 is ENHRY and CDR2 is SYGVKD. CDR3 sequence: CAISAGTSGYEQYF. The CDR3 region has the DNA TGTGCCATCAGCGCCGGGACTAGCGGCTACGAGCAGTACTTC.

The chain recombines TRBV28 with TRBJ2-1; 7 bases fit TRBD2. The trim removed 3 bases at V and 2 bases at J, leaving 10 bases unmatched. There are 17 residues in the CDR3. CDR1 is MDHEN and CDR2 is SYDVKM in the germline V gene. CDR3: CASSFRLLAVAYNEQFF. The CDR3 DNA reads as TGTGCCAGCAGTTTTCGTCTTCTAGCGGTTGCCTACAATGAGCAGTTCTTC.

The rearrangement joins TRBV5-3 to TRBJ2-7; D is unresolved. TRBV5-3 counts as an open reading frame of uncertain function. This CDR3 is 15 amino acids long. The ends were cut back, 0 bases at V and 3 bases at J, with 13 bases in the middle. The CDR3 sequence is CARSLGRKWYYEQYF. DNA for the CDR3: TGTGCCAGAAGCTTGGGCAGGAAATGGTACTACGAGCAGTACTTC.

The rearrangement joins TRBV29-1 to TRBJ2-7; 11 nucleotides align to TRBD2. This CDR3 contains 13 residues. Trimming took 4 bases from V and 4 from J; bases not matched to a gene: 3. CDR1 SQVTM and CDR2 ANQGSEA come from the germline V gene. The CDR3 region has the DNA TGCAGCGTTGTAGCGGGAGGGGGGTACGAGCAGTACTTC. It is translated as CSVVAGGGYEQYF.

CDR3 in DNA: TGTGCCAGCAGTTTAGGGAGGGTAGATTCCTACAATGAGCAGTTCTTC. Residues: CASSLGRVDSYNEQFF. The chain uses TRBV28 and TRBJ2-1; 7 bases agree with TRBD2. CDR1 and CDR2 (germline): MDHEN, SYDVKM. Trimming at V came to 2 bases and at J to 1 base, leaving 5 bases not matched to a gene. The CDR3 has 16 amino acids.

The CDR3 loop reads CASGAQPQHF. The CDR3 region has the DNA TGTGCCAGCGGGGCCCAGCCCCAGCATTTT. This chain uses TRBV27 with TRBJ1-5; possible D gene TRBD1, 5 bases. CDR1 and CDR2 (germline): MNHEY, SMNVEV (reference sequence). The V end was cut by 8 bases, the J end by 7 bases, with 6 bases between. The CDR3 sequence is 10 residues long.

V is TRBV10-1 and J is TRBJ1-2; no clear D gene. Germline assignment: CDR1 WNHNN and CDR2 SYGVQD (reference sequence). The CDR3 has 13 residues. V dropped 5 bases and J dropped 8 bases, with 15 bases sitting between them. The CDR3 loop is CASSSGLFSGYTF. The CDR3 nucleotides are TGCGCCAGCAGTTCCGGACTTTTTAGCGGCTACACCTTC.

The count of this clone is one. This chain links TRBV19 with TRBJ2-7, with D hard to call. The CDR3 runs to 14 residues. The germline CDR1 and CDR2 sequences are LNHDA and SQIVND (reference sequence). With 2 bases removed from V and 7 bases from J, the gap between germline ends came to 15 bases. This CDR3 is CASSISVRGGEQYF. In DNA, the CDR3 is TGTGCCAGTAGTATAAGCGTGCGTGGTGGGGAGCAGTACTTC.

In DNA form, the CDR3 reads TGTGCCACCAGGGAGACGGCCTACAATGAGCAGTTCTTC. The encoded protein is CATRETAYNEQFF. The chain recombines TRBV15 with TRBJ2-1, with unresolved D. This CDR3 is built from 13 residues. The V end was cut by 6 bases, the J end by 2 bases, with 8 bases between. Germline V gene sequence: CDR1 LNHNV, CDR2 YYDKDF (reference sequence). Filled out from reference TRBV15 and TRBJ2-1, the complete variable domain reads DAMVIQNPRYQVTQFGKPVTLSCSQTLNHNVMYWYQQKSSQAPKLLFHYYDKDFNNEADTPDNFQSRRPNTSFCFLDIRSPGLGDTAMYLCATRETAYNEQFFGPGTRLTVL.

The chain has TRBV7-9 and TRBJ2-3; D call uncertain. Germline loops: CDR1 SEHNR, CDR2 FQNEAQ (reference sequence). This CDR3 comprises 14 residues. V lost 0 bases and J 5 bases, leaving 9 bases between the germline ends. The CDR3 is CASSLAIVKDTQYF. DNA of the CDR3: TGTGCCAGCAGCTTAGCAATCGTCAAAGATACGCAGTATTTT.

Details on this clone: The identical CDR3 is also encoded by other nucleotide sequences in the sample. The chain uses TRBV4-1 and TRBJ2-3; D not certain. V gave up 0 bases and J gave up 5 bases, with 6 bases separating them. Germline loops: CDR1 MGHRA, CDR2 YSYEKL. This CDR3 region has 13 residues. The CDR3 coding sequence is TGCGCCAGCAGCCAAGATTGGGAAGATACGCAGTATTTT. Translated: CASSQDWEDTQYF.

V usage is TRBV5-6 and J usage is TRBJ2-3, with D unresolved. V lost 3 bases and J 0 bases, leaving 11 bases between the germline ends. The CDR3 contains 15 residues. Germline loops: CDR1 SGHDT, CDR2 YYEEEE. The CDR3 DNA reads as TGTGCCAGCAGCTGGTACAGAGCTAGCACAGATACGCAGTATTTT. Translation gives CASSWYRASTDTQYF.